The entry that follows covers one T cell receptor beta chain sequence. Its antigen is unidentified. Germline-derived CDR1 and CDR2 are MNHNS and SASEGT. V was clipped by 0 bases and J by 6 bases, with 11 bases between them. The CDR3 loop spans 15 amino acids. The table came from immunoSEQ multiplex PCR; TCRdb's copy has only in-frame clones and leaves some out. The table lists tens of thousands of clones, roughly 87% of them singletons, with roughly 0.17% in the top ten. The sample comes from a study of OX40 agonist ivuxolimab in advanced cancers. About the research overall: The patients got ivuxolimab, which is an agonistic anti-OX40 (CD134) antibody. The patients received ivuxolimab by intravenous route every 2 weeks at 0.01 to 10 mg/kg. Points from the study as a whole: The 0.1-3.0 mg/kg partial responders had among the lowest clonal expansion. On average, CD8+ T cells had more expanded clones than CD4+.

Specimen: CD4+ or CD8+ T cells sorted from blood, collected in a trial of the OX40 agonist ivuxolimab. The chain links TRBV6-1 to TRBJ2-2; D unresolved. This receptor was obtained from an adult with an advanced solid tumor such as melanoma, head and neck, liver or kidney cancer. Here the CDR3 DNA reads TGTGCCAGCAGTGAAGCGCCATGGGCGGCCGGGGAGCTGTTTTTT. Its protein product is CASSEAPWAAGELFF.